Listed below are T cell receptor beta chains from one sample, sequenced in a study of shared clonotypes between healthy human individuals. TCRdb keeps only in-frame clones here, not all; method: immunoSEQ multiplex PCR. The table shows over a million clones, with 75% occurring only once. The sequenced sample consisted of memory CD4+ T cells sorted from blood. These receptors were obtained from a man in his late teens or twenties in good health. Each CDR3 is given with its conserved first and last residue. D genes are given only for firm matches. Not all rows give a size; the values are once, few, many and, for expanded clones, a class.

>TRBJ2-5|-|-|TRBV6-5
TGTGCCAGCAGTCCTGGTGAGACCCAGTACTTC
CASSPGETQYF
>TRBJ2-3|TRBD2|-|TRBV18
TGTGCCAGCTCACCGAGGACTAGCGGCTACACAGATACGCAGTATTTT
CASSPRTSGYTDTQYF
>TRBJ2-7|-|-|TRBV18
TGTGCCAGCTCACCGCCGGGTCAGACCTACGAGCAGTACTTC
CASSPPGQTYEQYF
>TRBJ1-4|-|few|TRBV18
TGTGCCAGCTCACCACCAGCGGCGTCCACAGGGAATGAAAAACTGTTTTTT
CASSPPAASTGNEKLFF
>TRBJ2-1|TRBD1|-|TRBV4-1
TGCGCCAGCAGCCAAGGGGGGACAGCCGCCCGTAATGAGCAGTTCTTC
CASSQGGTAARNEQFF
>TRBJ1-2|TRBD1|-|TRBV6-1
TGTGCCAGCAGTGAATGGACAGGGGAACTCTATGGCTACACCTTC
CASSEWTGELYGYTF
>TRBJ1-2|-|-|TRBV5-4
TGTGCCAGCAGCCCCGGGACCTATGATAACTATGGCTACACCTTC
CASSPGTYDNYGYTF
>TRBJ2-5|-|-|TRBV5-1
TGCGCCAGCACCCTGGACGAGACCCAGTACTTC
CASTLDETQYF
>TRBJ2-2|TRBD1|-|TRBV7-6
TGTGCCAGCAGCTTAGTAGGCGGGACAGGGAACACCGGGGAGCTGTTTTTT
CASSLVGGTGNTGELFF
>TRBJ1-1|-|-|TRBV28
TGTGCCAGCAGTTTATATTCGGGGACTGAAGCTTTCTTT
CASSLYSGTEAFF
>TRBJ1-3|-|-|TRBV5-1
TGCGCCAGCAGCCGTGCGGCGGGAGGTGGAAACACCATATATTTT
CASSRAAGGGNTIYF
>TRBJ1-2|TRBD1|-|TRBV4-1
TGCGCCAGCAGCCAAGGCGGACAGGGAACTAACTATGGCTACACCTTC
CASSQGGQGTNYGYTF
>TRBJ1-1|-|-|TRBV5-1
TGCGCCAGCAGCTTGGAGCCCGGAGGGACTGAAGCTTTCTTT
CASSLEPGGTEAFF
>TRBJ2-1|TRBD1|-|TRBV30
TGTGCCTGGACTGGACAGGGGGCGGGTGAGCAGTTCTTC
CAWTGQGAGEQFF